The 16 T cell receptor beta chains in this list originate from one sample, sequenced in a study of T cells in Graves' hyperthyroidism and ophthalmopathy. RNA transcripts served as the template for amplifying TCR beta CDR3 regions. An initial round of RT-PCR targeting the TCR CDR3 relied on the HTBI primer set. TCRdb reanalysed the multiplex PCR reads using MiXCR and keeps one entry per CDR3 protein. The top ten hold just under 45% of the sample, which has about 210,000 distinct CDR3 sequences, 18% seen once. Sequencing input: blood. The receptors shown here come from a man aged 35-49 years with Graves' hyperthyroidism.

This clonotype was detected ten times or more. The chain combines TRBV3-1 with TRBJ2-2; possibly TRBD1 for D (6 bases). V lost 6 bases and J lost 0, with 8 bases in between. Germline-derived CDR1 and CDR2 are LGHDT and YNNKEL (reference sequence). This CDR3 spans 14 amino acids. This CDR3 is CASRGHANTGELFF. In DNA, the CDR3 is TGTGCCAGCAGGGGACACGCGAACACCGGGGAGCTGTTTTTT.

This clonotype was counted at least ten times. CDR3 sequence: CASSSPGQSKAFF. The CDR3 bases are TGCGCCAGCAGCTCTCCGGGACAGAGTAAAGCTTTCTTT. The chain couples TRBV5-1 to TRBJ1-1; TRBD1 aligns across 7 bases. Germline assignment: CDR1 SGHRS and CDR2 YFSETQ. With V trimmed by 3 bases and J by 9 bases, 8 bases remained unmatched. This CDR3 has 13 residues.

The chain recombines TRBV7-2 with TRBJ2-2; tentative D call: TRBD1 (7 bases). The CDR3 sequence is 15 residues long. Germline CDR1 is SGHTA and CDR2 is FQGNSA. V dropped 5 bases and J dropped 4 bases, with 14 bases sitting between them. The CDR3: CASSEGGTATGELFF. CDR3 DNA: TGTGCCAGCAGCGAGGGCGGGACAGCCACCGGGGAGCTGTTTTTT.

This clonotype was seen a few times. The gene calls are TRBV29-1 and TRBJ1-5, with unresolved D. This CDR3 is 12 amino acids long. Germline loops: CDR1 SQVTM, CDR2 ANQGSEA. CDR3 in amino acids: CTPVGFNQPQHF. The CDR3 DNA reads TGCACCCCTGTGGGTTTCAATCAGCCCCAGCATTTT. Together with reference TRBV29-1 and TRBJ1-5, the CDR3 gives the full variable domain: SAVISQKPSRDICQRGTSLTIQCQVDSQVTMMFWYRQQPGQSLTLIATANQGSEATYESGFVIDKFPISRPNLTFSTLTVSNMSPEDSSIYLCTPVGFNQPQHFGDGTRLSIL.

The V and J genes are TRBV7-9 and TRBJ2-5; TRBD2 matches 8 bases. The ends lost 3 bases at V and 5 bases at J; junction bases unmatched: 8. CDR1 is SEHNR, CDR2 FQNEAQ, per germline (reference sequence). The CDR3 has 15 residues. The CDR3 loop reads CASSFLGGAGETQYF. CDR3 in DNA: TGTGCCAGCAGCTTCCTCGGGGGGGCGGGGGAGACCCAGTACTTC. The complete variable domain, with remaining parts taken from reference TRBV7-9 and TRBJ2-5, reads DTGVSQNPRHKITKRGQNVTFRCDPISEHNRLYWYRQTLGQGPEFLTYFQNEAQLEKSRLLSDRFSAERPKGSFSTLEIQRTEQGDSAMYLCASSFLGGAGETQYFGPGTRLLVL.

This clonotype was seen ten or more times. This chain links TRBV7-3 with TRBJ2-3, with D possibly matching TRBD2 (5 bases). The CDR3 extends over 14 amino acids. Trimming stripped 5 bases from V and 4 bases from J, with 13 bases between. Per the germline V gene, CDR1 is SGHTA and CDR2 is FQGTGA. The CDR3 coding sequence is TGTGCCAGCAGCCCCGGGGTGCACGCAGATACGCAGTATTTT. This gives the protein CASSPGVHADTQYF.

This clonotype has a handful of counts. The V and J genes are TRBV9 and TRBJ2-1, with 7 nucleotides matching TRBD1. Germline assignment: CDR1 SGDLS and CDR2 YYNGEE. J was trimmed by 1 base and V by 0 bases; bases with no gene match: 1. The CDR3 extends over 15 amino acids. The CDR3 DNA is TGTGCCAGCAGCGTAGCGACAGGGTCCTACAATGAGCAGTTCTTC. This encodes CASSVATGSYNEQFF.

This clonotype was counted at least ten times. The chain combines TRBV7-3 with TRBJ2-3; 7 bases agree with TRBD1. CDR3 length equals 15 residues. The J segment lost 4 bases and the V segment lost 3 bases, leaving 7 bases of the junction unmatched. Germline lookup yields CDR1 SGHTA and CDR2 FQGTGA. For the CDR3, the DNA is TGTGCCAGCAGCTTTCAAGGGGGCGGCCCAGATACGCAGTATTTT. Translation gives CASSFQGGGPDTQYF.

This clonotype was found many times. This sequence joins TRBV28 and TRBJ1-4, with 8 bases identical to TRBD1. Trimming at V came to 4 bases and at J to 7 bases, leaving 8 bases not matched to a gene. Germline CDR1 is MDHEN and CDR2 is SYDVKM. The CDR3 loop spans 15 amino acids. DNA for the CDR3: TGTGCCAGCAGTTGGAACAGGGGGGTGACTGAAAAACTGTTTTTT. Encoded protein: CASSWNRGVTEKLFF.

This clonotype was recorded many times. The chain links TRBV19 to TRBJ1-1; the D is unclear. The V gene's germline CDR1 is LNHDA and CDR2 SQIVND (reference sequence). This CDR3 is built from 13 residues. The V gene lost 6 bases and the J gene lost 3 bases, with 11 bases spanning the gap. Written as DNA, the CDR3 is TGTGCCAGTAGAATCACTCGGGACACTGAAGCTTTCTTT. Translation: CASRITRDTEAFF.

This clonotype was recorded at least ten times. This chain links TRBV6-2 or TRBV6-3 with TRBJ2-1; D is undetermined. The CDR3 is 18 amino acids. Trimming shortened V by 5 bases and J by 0 bases, and 20 bases separated the two germline ends. Germline assignment: CDR1 MNHEY and CDR2 SVGEGT. The CDR3 protein is CASSPSRRAVSSYNEQFF. The CDR3 DNA is TGTGCCAGCAGTCCTTCTCGTCGGGCAGTTAGCTCCTACAATGAGCAGTTCTTC.

With respect to this clonotype: This is likely a read error, given that the CDR3 carries no conserved phenylalanine or tryptophan at its end. The J gene is TRBJ2-5, the V gene TRBV7-9; D gene unclear. This CDR3 comprises 14 residues. CDR1 and CDR2 from the germline V gene are SEHNR and FQNEAQ (reference sequence). V was trimmed by 5 bases and J by 1 base, leaving 11 bases between them. This CDR3 is CASSPPHSQETQYL. The CDR3 nucleotides are TGTGCCAGCAGCCCCCCCCACAGCCAAGAGACCCAGTACCTC.

This clonotype was picked up many times. V usage is TRBV6-2 or TRBV6-3 and J usage is TRBJ2-7; maybe TRBD1 (5 bases). The CDR3 has 12 residues. The germline CDR1 and CDR2 sequences are MNHEY and SVGEGT. The V end lost 5 bases, the J end lost 3 bases, and 8 bases lay between the germline ends. Here the CDR3 DNA reads TGTGCCAGCAGTGACAGTATCTACGAGCAGTACTTC. Its protein is CASSDSIYEQYF.

In this sample, this clonotype turned up many times. The rearrangement uses TRBV18 and TRBJ2-2; D is ambiguous. The CDR3 has 14 residues. V dropped 8 bases and J dropped 1 base, with 11 bases sitting between them. Per germline, CDR1 KGHSH and CDR2 LQKENI. The chain's CDR3 is CASREALNTGELFF. CDR3 bases: TGTGCCAGCCGCGAAGCTTTGAACACCGGGGAGCTGTTTTTT.

This clonotype was counted many times. The CDR3 is CASSLLAGGEQYF. In DNA, the CDR3 is TGCGCCAGCAGCTTGTTAGCCGGGGGGGAGCAGTACTTC. This chain joins TRBV5-1 and TRBJ2-7, with TRBD2 identical over 7 bases. Germline V gives CDR1 SGHRS, CDR2 YFSETQ. The CDR3 runs to 13 residues. Unmatched junction bases numbered 5, after V lost 1 base and J lost 7 bases.

This clonotype appeared many times. The chain has TRBV28 and TRBJ1-1, with D maybe TRBD1 (6 bases). Germline V gives CDR1 MDHEN, CDR2 SYDVKM. Deletions cut 6 bases from V and 10 bases from J, with 18 bases between. The CDR3 totals 13 residues. The CDR3 DNA sequence: TGTGCCAGCAGCGGAGGTGGACAGACGAGAGCTTTCTTT. Amino acid sequence: CASSGGGQTRAFF.